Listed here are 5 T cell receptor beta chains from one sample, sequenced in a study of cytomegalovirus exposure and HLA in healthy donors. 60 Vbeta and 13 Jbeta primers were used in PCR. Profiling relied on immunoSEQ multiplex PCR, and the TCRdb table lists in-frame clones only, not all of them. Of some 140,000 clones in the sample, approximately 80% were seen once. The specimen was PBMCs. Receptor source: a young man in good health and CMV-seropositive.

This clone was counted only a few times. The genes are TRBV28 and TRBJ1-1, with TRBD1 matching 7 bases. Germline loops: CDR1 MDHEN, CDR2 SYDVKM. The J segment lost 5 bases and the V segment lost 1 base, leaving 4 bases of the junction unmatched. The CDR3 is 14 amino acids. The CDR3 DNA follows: TGTGCCAGCAGTTTATTACAGGGGATGACTGAAGCTTTCTTT. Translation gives CASSLLQGMTEAFF.

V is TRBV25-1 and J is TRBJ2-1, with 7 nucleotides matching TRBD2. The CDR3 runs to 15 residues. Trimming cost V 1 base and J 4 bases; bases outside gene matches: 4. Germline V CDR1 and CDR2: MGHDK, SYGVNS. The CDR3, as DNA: TGTGCCAGCAGTGAATTGCGGGAGTTTTACAATGAGCAGTTCTTC. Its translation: CASSELREFYNEQFF.

CDR3 sequence (DNA): TGTGCCAGCAGCTACACCGGGACAGGGATCAATGAGCAGTTCTTC. Protein product: CASSYTGTGINEQFF. The chain carries TRBV7-2 and TRBJ2-1, with 9 bases fitting TRBD1. This CDR3 spans 15 amino acids. The V gene end was trimmed by 4 bases and the J gene end by 6 bases; junction bases not matched to a gene: 7. Germline CDR1 is SGHTA and CDR2 is FQGNSA.

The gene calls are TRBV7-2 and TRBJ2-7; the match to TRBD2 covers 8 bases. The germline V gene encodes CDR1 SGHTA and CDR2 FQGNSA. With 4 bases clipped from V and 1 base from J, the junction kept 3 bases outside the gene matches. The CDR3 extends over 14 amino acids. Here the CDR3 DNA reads TGTGCCAGCAGCTGGGGACTAGTGTCCTACGAGCAGTACTTC. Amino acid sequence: CASSWGLVSYEQYF.

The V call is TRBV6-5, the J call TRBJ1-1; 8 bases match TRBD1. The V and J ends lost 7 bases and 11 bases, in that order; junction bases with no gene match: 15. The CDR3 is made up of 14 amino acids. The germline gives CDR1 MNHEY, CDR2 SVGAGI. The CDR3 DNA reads TGTGCCAGCATCAAACTCGCCGGACAGGGTGAGGCTTTCTTT. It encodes CASIKLAGQGEAFF.